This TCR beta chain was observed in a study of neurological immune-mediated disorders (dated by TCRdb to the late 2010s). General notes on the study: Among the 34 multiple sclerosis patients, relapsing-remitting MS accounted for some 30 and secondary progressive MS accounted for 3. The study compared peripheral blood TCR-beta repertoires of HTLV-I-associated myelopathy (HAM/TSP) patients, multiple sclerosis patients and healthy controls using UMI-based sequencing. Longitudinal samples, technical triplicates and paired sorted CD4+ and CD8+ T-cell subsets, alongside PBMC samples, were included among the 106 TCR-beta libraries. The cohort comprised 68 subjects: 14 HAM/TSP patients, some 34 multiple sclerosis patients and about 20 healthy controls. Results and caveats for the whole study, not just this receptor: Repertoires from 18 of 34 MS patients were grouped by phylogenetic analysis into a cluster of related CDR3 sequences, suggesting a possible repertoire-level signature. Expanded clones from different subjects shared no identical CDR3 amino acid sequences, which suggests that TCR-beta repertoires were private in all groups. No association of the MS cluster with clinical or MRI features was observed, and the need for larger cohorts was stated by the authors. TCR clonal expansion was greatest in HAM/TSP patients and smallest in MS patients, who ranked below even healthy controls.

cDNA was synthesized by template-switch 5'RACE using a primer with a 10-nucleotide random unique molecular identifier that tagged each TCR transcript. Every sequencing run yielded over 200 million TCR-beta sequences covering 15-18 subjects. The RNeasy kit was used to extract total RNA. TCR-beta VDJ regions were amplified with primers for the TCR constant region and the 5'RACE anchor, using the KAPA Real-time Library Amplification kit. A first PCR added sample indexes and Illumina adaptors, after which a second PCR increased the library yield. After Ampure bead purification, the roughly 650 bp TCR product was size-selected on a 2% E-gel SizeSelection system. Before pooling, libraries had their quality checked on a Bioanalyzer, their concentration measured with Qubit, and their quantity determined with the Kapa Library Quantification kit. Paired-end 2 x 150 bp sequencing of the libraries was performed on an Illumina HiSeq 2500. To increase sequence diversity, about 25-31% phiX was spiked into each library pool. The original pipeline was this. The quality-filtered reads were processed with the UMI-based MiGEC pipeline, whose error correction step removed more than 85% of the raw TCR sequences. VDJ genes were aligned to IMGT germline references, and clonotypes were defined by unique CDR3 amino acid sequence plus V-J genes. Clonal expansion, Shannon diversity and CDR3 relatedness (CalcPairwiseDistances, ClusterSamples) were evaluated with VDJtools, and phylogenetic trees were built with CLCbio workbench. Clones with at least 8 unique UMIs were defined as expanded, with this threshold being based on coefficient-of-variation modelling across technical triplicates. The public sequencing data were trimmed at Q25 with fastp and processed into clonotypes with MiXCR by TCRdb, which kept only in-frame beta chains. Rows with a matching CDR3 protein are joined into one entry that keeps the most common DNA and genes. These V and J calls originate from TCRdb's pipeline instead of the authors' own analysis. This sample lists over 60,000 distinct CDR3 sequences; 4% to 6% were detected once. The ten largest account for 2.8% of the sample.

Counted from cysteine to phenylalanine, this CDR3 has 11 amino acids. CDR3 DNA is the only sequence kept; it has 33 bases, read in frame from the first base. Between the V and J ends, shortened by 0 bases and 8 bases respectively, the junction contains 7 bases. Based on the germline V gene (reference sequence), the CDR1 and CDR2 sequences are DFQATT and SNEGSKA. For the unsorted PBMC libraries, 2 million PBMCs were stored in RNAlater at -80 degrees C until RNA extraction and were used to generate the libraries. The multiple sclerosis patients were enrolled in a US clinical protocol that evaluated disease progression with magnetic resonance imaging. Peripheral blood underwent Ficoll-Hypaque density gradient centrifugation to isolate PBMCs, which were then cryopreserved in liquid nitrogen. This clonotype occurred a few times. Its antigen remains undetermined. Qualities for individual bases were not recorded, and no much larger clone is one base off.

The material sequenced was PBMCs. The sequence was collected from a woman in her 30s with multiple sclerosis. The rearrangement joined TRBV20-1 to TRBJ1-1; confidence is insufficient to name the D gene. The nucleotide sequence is TGCAGTGCTAGAGATTTGGCAGAAGCTTTCTTT. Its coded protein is CSARDLAEAFF.